The 16 T cell receptor beta chains below all came from one sample that was sequenced in a study of blood T cell repertoires in COVID-19. Libraries were prepared by immunoSEQ multiplex PCR; TCRdb keeps only in-frame clonotypes and omits some of them. The repertoire holds 130,000 to 150,000 clones, with approximately 86% as singletons. Sequencing input: peripheral blood. These receptors were obtained from a woman aged 40 to 50 with active or convalescent COVID-19.

This clone was seen a handful of times. This chain uses TRBV6-5 with TRBJ1-1; maybe TRBD1 (6 bases). Per germline, CDR1 MNHEY and CDR2 SVGAGI. The germline V and J ends were trimmed by 4 bases and 5 bases, with 17 bases remaining between them. The CDR3 is 15 amino acids. The CDR3 DNA reads TGTGCCAGCAGTTTCGCGAGGGGGGGAGTTACTGAAGCTTTCTTT. The encoded protein is CASSFARGGVTEAFF.

This clone has just a few counts. J is TRBJ2-1 and V is TRBV19; TRBD2 matches at 7 bases. V lost 5 bases, J lost 7 bases, and 20 bases stayed unmatched. The CDR3 consists of 18 residues. CDR1 is LNHDA and CDR2 is SQIVND in the germline V gene (reference sequence). CDR3 protein: CASSRAGGTGRFRNEQFF. As DNA, the CDR3 is TGTGCCAGTAGTCGGGCCGGGGGGACCGGTCGGTTTAGGAATGAGCAGTTCTTC.

The V gene is TRBV18, the J gene TRBJ2-7, with 7 positions matching TRBD1. The CDR3 consists of 12 residues. Looked up from germline, CDR1 is KGHSH and CDR2 is LQKENI. V shed 6 bases, J shed 5 bases, and the junction held 4 bases outside the gene matches. The CDR3 here is CASSWTGDEQYF. The DNA of the CDR3 is TGTGCCAGCTCGTGGACAGGAGACGAGCAGTACTTC.

V and J are TRBV7-9 and TRBJ2-2; D unresolved. Germline lookup yields CDR1 SEHNR and CDR2 FQNEAQ (reference sequence). V gave up 5 bases and J gave up 3 bases, with 10 bases separating them. The CDR3 consists of 14 residues. The CDR3 sequence: CASSPRGHTGELFF. CDR3 sequence (DNA): TGTGCCAGCAGCCCCCGAGGTCACACCGGGGAGCTGTTTTTT.

This chain links TRBV6-5 with TRBJ1-3; D unresolved. There are 15 residues in the CDR3. Germline CDR1 is MNHEY and CDR2 is SVGAGI. V lost 2 bases to trimming and J lost 0 bases, with 8 bases between them. CDR3 coding DNA: TGTGCCAGCAGTTACACGGTTCCCTCTGGAAACACCATATATTTT. Its translation is CASSYTVPSGNTIYF.

The rearrangement joins TRBV18 to TRBJ1-1; TRBD1 might be the D (6 bases). CDR1 is KGHSH, CDR2 LQKENI, per germline. This CDR3 has 14 amino acids. V lost 6 bases and J lost 0, with 11 bases in between. The CDR3 region is CASSRDNMNTEAFF. The CDR3 bases are TGTGCCAGCTCTCGGGACAATATGAACACTGAAGCTTTCTTT.

Only a few counts were recorded for this clone. The gene calls are TRBV5-4 and TRBJ2-2; perhaps TRBD2 as D (6 bases). Per germline, CDR1 SGHNT and CDR2 YYREEE (reference sequence). This CDR3 is 14 amino acids long. V was clipped by 2 bases and J by 6 bases, with 11 bases between them. The CDR3 nucleotides read TGTGCCAGCAGCTTATTAGCGGAGTCCGGGGAGCTGTTTTTT. It codes for CASSLLAESGELFF. The full variable domain, rest sourced from reference TRBV5-4 and TRBJ2-2, is ETGVTQSPTHLIKTRGQQVTLRCSSQSGHNTVSWYQQALGQGPQFIFQYYREEENGRGNFPPRFSGLQFPNYSSELNVNALELDDSALYLCASSLLAESGELFFGEGSRLTVL.

The chain couples TRBV19 to TRBJ1-2; D may be TRBD1 (5 bases). Germline assignment: CDR1 LNHDA and CDR2 SQIVND (reference sequence). V was clipped by 3 bases and J by 8 bases, with 16 bases between them. The CDR3 consists of 14 residues. The CDR3 region is CASSMRGDSRGYTF. The CDR3 DNA is TGTGCCAGTAGTATGCGAGGGGACTCGCGAGGCTACACCTTC.

This clone was seen a single time. The rearrangement links TRBV5-1 to TRBJ2-5; 7 nucleotides align to TRBD1. There are 13 residues in the CDR3. With V trimmed by 0 bases and J by 5 bases, 1 base remained unmatched. In germline, CDR1 is SGHRS, CDR2 YFSETQ. The CDR3 nucleotides are TGCGCCAGCAGCTTGGGCAGGGGGGAGACCCAGTACTTC. It encodes CASSLGRGETQYF.

The chain has TRBV9 and TRBJ2-7; 7 nucleotides line up with TRBD2. Germline V gives CDR1 SGDLS, CDR2 YYNGEE. The V segment lost 0 bases and the J segment 5 bases; nucleotides outside the gene matches: 8. This CDR3 comprises 15 residues. CDR3: CASSVGGGPLHEQYF. CDR3 DNA: TGTGCCAGCAGCGTAGGGGGGGGTCCGCTCCACGAGCAGTACTTC. The variable domain in full, with the rest retrieved from reference TRBV9 and TRBJ2-7, is DSGVTQTPKHLITATGQRVTLRCSPRSGDLSVYWYQQSLDQGLQFLIQYYNGEERAKGNILERFSAQQFPDLHSELNLSSLELGDSALYFCASSVGGGPLHEQYFGPGTRLTVT.

The CDR3 loop reads CASSLTGAGEKLFF. CDR3 in DNA: TGTGCCAGCAGCTTGACAGGGGCGGGTGAAAAACTGTTTTTT. The rearrangement joins TRBV5-6 to TRBJ1-4, with 7 bases identical to TRBD1. V was clipped by 1 base and J by 7 bases; unmatched bases: 4. Germline loops: CDR1 SGHDT, CDR2 YYEEEE. The CDR3 consists of 14 residues.

This chain uses TRBV10-3 with TRBJ1-5; 7 nucleotides align to TRBD1. Germline V gene data show CDR1 as ENHRY and CDR2 as SYGVKD. The CDR3 runs 13 residues. V was clipped by 10 bases and J by 3 bases; unmatched bases: 6. The CDR3 nucleotides read TGTGCCACGCAGGGACAGCTCAATCAGCCCCAGCATTTT. Residues: CATQGQLNQPQHF.

The chain is built from TRBV6-1 and TRBJ1-6; maybe TRBD1 (6 bases). Trimming removed 1 base at V and 7 bases at J, with 8 bases between. CDR3 size: 14 residues. CDR1 MNHNS and CDR2 SASEGT come from the germline V gene. CDR3 residues: CASSEGDNNSPLHF. CDR3 in DNA: TGTGCCAGCAGTGAAGGGGACAACAATTCACCCCTCCACTTT.

This clone was counted a few times. The chain has TRBV3-1 (or the pseudogene TRBV3-2) and TRBJ2-5; 7 positions match TRBD1. With V trimmed by 0 bases and J by 9 bases, 4 bases remained unmatched. This CDR3 is 13 amino acids long. The germline V gene encodes CDR1 LGHDT and CDR2 YNNKEL (reference sequence). DNA of the CDR3: TGTGCCAGCAGCCAAGATGACAGGGCGGCCCAGTACTTC. It codes for CASSQDDRAAQYF.

This sequence joins TRBV7-9 and TRBJ2-7, with a tentative D call TRBD1 (5 bases). CDR1 and CDR2 from the germline V gene are SEHNR and FQNEAQ (reference sequence). The CDR3 runs to 13 residues. Trimming removed 5 bases from V and 1 base from J, with 9 bases in between. The CDR3: CASSPTVSYEQYF. In nucleotides, the CDR3 is TGTGCCAGCAGCCCGACAGTTTCCTACGAGCAGTACTTC. Looking up the rest from reference TRBV7-9 and TRBJ2-7 gives the full variable domain: DTGVSQNPRHKITKRGQNVTFRCDPISEHNRLYWYRQTLGQGPEFLTYFQNEAQLEKSRLLSDRFSAERPKGSFSTLEIQRTEQGDSAMYLCASSPTVSYEQYFGPGTRLTVT.

The chain carries TRBV19 and TRBJ1-4; D gene unclear. The CDR3 contains 16 residues. Germline CDR1 and CDR2: LNHDA and SQIVND (reference sequence). The V end was cut by 5 bases, the J end by 4 bases, with 17 bases between. The DNA for the CDR3 is TGTGCCAGTAGTCGCGCGGTGGTGACGGGTAATGAAAAACTGTTTTTT. This sequence encodes CASSRAVVTGNEKLFF.